The 3 T cell receptor beta chains listed next were all sequenced from one sample in a study of blood T cell repertoires in COVID-19. Clones were sequenced by immunoSEQ multiplex PCR, and TCRdb holds only the in-frame ones, with some missing. The table lists about 330,000 clones, approximately 88% of them singletons, with less than 5.5% in the top ten. The sample comprised PBMCs or T cells enriched from blood (not recorded which). These receptors all stem from a man under 40 who had recovered from COVID-19.

J is TRBJ2-7 and V is TRBV30, with 8 bases matching TRBD2. This CDR3 is 14 amino acids long. The germline gives CDR1 GTSNPN, CDR2 SVGIG (reference sequence). Trimming took 0 bases from V and 2 from J; bases not matched to a gene: 3. The CDR3, as DNA: TGTGCCTGGAGTGTAACGGGGGGGCCCTACGAGCAGTACTTC. As protein: CAWSVTGGPYEQYF.

J is TRBJ1-5 and V is TRBV6-5; 7 nucleotides line up with TRBD1. The trim removed 7 bases at V and 7 bases at J, leaving 10 bases unmatched. CDR1 is MNHEY and CDR2 is SVGAGI in the germline V gene. There are 14 residues in the CDR3. In DNA, the CDR3 is TGTGCCAGCATAATAAGGGGGCAGGAGCAGCCCCAGCATTTT. This sequence encodes CASIIRGQEQPQHF.

The chain combines TRBV19 with TRBJ2-3, with TRBD2 matching 12 bases. With 8 bases clipped from V and 5 bases from J, the junction kept 8 bases outside the gene matches. Germline CDR1 and CDR2: LNHDA and SQIVND (reference sequence). This CDR3 is 15 amino acids long. CDR3 sequence (DNA): TGTGCCAGTGCTAGCGGGGGGGCCGAGGGAGATACGCAGTATTTT. Translated: CASASGGAEGDTQYF.